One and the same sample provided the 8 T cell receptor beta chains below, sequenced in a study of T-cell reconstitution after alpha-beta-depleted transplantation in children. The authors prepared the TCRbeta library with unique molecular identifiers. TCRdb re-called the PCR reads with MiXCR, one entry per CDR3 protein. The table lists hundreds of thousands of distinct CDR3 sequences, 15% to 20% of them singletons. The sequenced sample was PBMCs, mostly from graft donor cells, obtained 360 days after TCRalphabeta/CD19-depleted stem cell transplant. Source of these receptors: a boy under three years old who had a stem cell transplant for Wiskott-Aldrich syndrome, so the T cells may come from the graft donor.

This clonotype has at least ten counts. CDR3 coding DNA: TGCGCCAGCAGCCCGACTTGGTTCCAGGAGCAGTACTTC. This sequence encodes CASSPTWFQEQYF. The chain has TRBV5-1 and TRBJ2-7, with D unclear. The V gene's germline CDR1 is SGHRS and CDR2 YFSETQ. CDR3 length: 13 residues. V lost 4 bases and J 7 bases, leaving 15 bases between the germline ends.

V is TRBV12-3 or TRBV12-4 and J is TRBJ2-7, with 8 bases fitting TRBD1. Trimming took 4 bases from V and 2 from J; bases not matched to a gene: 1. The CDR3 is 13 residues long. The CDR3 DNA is TGTGCCAGCAGTTGGACAGGGACCTACGAGCAGTACTTC. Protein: CASSWTGTYEQYF.

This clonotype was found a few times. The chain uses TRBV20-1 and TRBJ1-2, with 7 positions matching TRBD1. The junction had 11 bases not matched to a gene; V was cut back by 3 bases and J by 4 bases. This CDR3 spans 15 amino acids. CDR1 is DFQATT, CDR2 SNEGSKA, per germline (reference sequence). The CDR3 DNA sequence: TGCAGTGCTAGGCCCCCGGGACAGCCTTCCTATGGCTACACCTTC. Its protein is CSARPPGQPSYGYTF.

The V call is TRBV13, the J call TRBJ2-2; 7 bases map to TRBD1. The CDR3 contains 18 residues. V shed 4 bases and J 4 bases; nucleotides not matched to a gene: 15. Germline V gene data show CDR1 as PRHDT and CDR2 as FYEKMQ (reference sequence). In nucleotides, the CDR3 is TGTGCCAGCAGCTCCCCCTGGACAGGCATGAGGAGCACCGGGGAGCTGTTTTTT. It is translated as CASSSPWTGMRSTGELFF.

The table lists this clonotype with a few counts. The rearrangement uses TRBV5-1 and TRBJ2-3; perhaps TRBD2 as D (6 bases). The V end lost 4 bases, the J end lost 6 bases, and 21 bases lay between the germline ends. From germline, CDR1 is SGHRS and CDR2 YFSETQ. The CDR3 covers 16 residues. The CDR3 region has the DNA TGCGCCAGCAGCCCCCGACTAGAGACCCACAGGGATACGCAGTATTTT. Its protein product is CASSPRLETHRDTQYF.

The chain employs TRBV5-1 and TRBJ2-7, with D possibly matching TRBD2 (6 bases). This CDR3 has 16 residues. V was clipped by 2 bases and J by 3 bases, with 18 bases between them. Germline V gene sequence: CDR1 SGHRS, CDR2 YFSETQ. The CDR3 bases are TGCGCCAGCAGCTTAGGCGGGGCTCAACTACTCTACGAGCAGTACTTC. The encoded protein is CASSLGGAQLLYEQYF.

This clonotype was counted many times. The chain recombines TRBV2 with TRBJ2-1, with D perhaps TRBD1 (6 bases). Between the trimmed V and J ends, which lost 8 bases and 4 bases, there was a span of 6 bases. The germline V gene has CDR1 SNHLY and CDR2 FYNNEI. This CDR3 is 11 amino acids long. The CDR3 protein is CASGQYNEQFF. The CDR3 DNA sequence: TGTGCCAGCGGACAGTACAATGAGCAGTTCTTC.

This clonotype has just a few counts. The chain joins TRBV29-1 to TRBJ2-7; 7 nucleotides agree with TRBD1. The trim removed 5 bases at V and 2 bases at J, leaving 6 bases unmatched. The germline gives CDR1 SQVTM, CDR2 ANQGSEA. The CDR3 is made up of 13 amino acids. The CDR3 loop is CSVRQGKAYEQYF. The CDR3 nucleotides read TGCAGCGTTAGACAGGGTAAGGCCTACGAGCAGTACTTC.